The 20 T cell receptor beta chains reported below all come from one sample, sequenced in a study of blood T cell repertoires in COVID-19. TCRdb's copy holds only in-frame clones and misses some; the assay was immunoSEQ multiplex PCR. The sample lists 120,000 to 150,000 clones, approximately 80% occurring once. The sample was peripheral blood. The receptor source for this set is a man aged 55 to 70 with active or convalescent COVID-19.

This clone was picked up one time. The chain employs TRBV7-9 and TRBJ2-7; 9 nucleotides agree with TRBD2. V gave up 5 bases and J gave up 5 bases; unmatched junction bases: 10. CDR3 length: 15 amino acids. The germline gives CDR1 SEHNR, CDR2 FQNEAQ (reference sequence). The CDR3 sequence is CASSTGSGRTHEQYF. The CDR3 DNA sequence: TGTGCCAGCAGCACCGGTAGCGGGAGAACCCACGAGCAGTACTTC.

This clone was observed a handful of times. The J gene is TRBJ1-5, the V gene TRBV12-3 or TRBV12-4; D may be TRBD1 (5 bases). This CDR3 is built from 13 residues. Trimming removed 6 bases at V and 0 bases at J, with 6 bases between. The CDR3 coding sequence is TGTGCCAGCAGCGGGGGTAGCAATCAGCCCCAGCATTTT. Protein product: CASSGGSNQPQHF.

The rearrangement uses TRBV4-1 and TRBJ2-1; 7 bases align to TRBD2. This CDR3 region has 14 residues. V shed 7 bases and J 7 bases; nucleotides not matched to a gene: 10. The germline gives CDR1 MGHRA, CDR2 YSYEKL. CDR3 residues: CASTSAGTINEQFF. The CDR3 DNA is TGCGCCAGCACCTCCGCAGGGACTATTAATGAGCAGTTCTTC.

This clone was recorded a few times. V is TRBV6-2 or TRBV6-3 and J is TRBJ2-1; 8 bases line up with TRBD2. With V trimmed by 2 bases and J by 0 bases, 9 bases remained unmatched. This CDR3 comprises 18 residues. CDR1 and CDR2 (germline): MNHEY, SVGEGT. Written as DNA, the CDR3 is TGTGCCAGCAGTTACGGACTAGCAGCGGTGAGCTCCTACAATGAGCAGTTCTTC. Amino acid sequence: CASSYGLAAVSSYNEQFF.

V and J are TRBV7-2 and TRBJ2-7; 15 bases line up with TRBD2. This CDR3 is 16 amino acids long. Germline trimming cut 5 bases from V and 7 bases from J; bases unmatched to any gene: 9. From germline, CDR1 is SGHTA and CDR2 FQGNSA. CDR3 in DNA: TGTGCCAGCAGCCCCTTGAGCGGACTAGCGGGAGGGGAGCAGTACTTC. It codes for CASSPLSGLAGGEQYF.

The chain is built from TRBV11-2 and TRBJ2-1, with a possible D match to TRBD2 (6 bases). The CDR3 is 12 amino acids. Germline CDR1 reads SGHAT; CDR2 reads FQNNGV. The ends were cut back, 3 bases at V and 8 bases at J, with 8 bases in the middle. CDR3 in amino acids: CASSFGGDEQFF. Here the CDR3 DNA reads TGTGCCAGCAGCTTTGGAGGGGATGAGCAGTTCTTC.

The genes are TRBV28 and TRBJ2-1; a weak D match, TRBD2 (6 bases). Germline CDR1 reads MDHEN; CDR2 reads SYDVKM. V lost 4 bases and J lost 8, with 9 bases in between. The CDR3 loop spans 12 amino acids. CDR3 in DNA: TGTGCCAGCAGTTCCCCGGGGGATGAGCAGTTCTTC. Its translation: CASSSPGDEQFF.

The chain links TRBV28 to TRBJ1-6; D is uncertain. The CDR3 covers 12 residues. Trimming left V 3 bases short and J 17 bases short, with 14 bases between. In germline, CDR1 is MDHEN, CDR2 SYDVKM. The DNA of the CDR3 is TGTGCCAGCAGTTTTGGGCACCCTCCCGTCCACTTT. Translated: CASSFGHPPVHF.

This chain joins TRBV19 and TRBJ2-1; 10 bases match TRBD1. Trimming removed 5 bases from V and 5 bases from J; junction bases left unmatched: 3. Per germline, CDR1 LNHDA and CDR2 SQIVND (reference sequence). The CDR3 runs to 14 residues. CDR3: CASSPGQGNNEQFF. CDR3 DNA sequence: TGTGCCAGTAGTCCGGGACAGGGGAACAATGAGCAGTTCTTC.

This clone has a handful of counts. This chain uses TRBV4-2 with TRBJ2-7, with 12 bases aligning to TRBD1. V gave up 2 bases and J gave up 8 bases; unmatched junction bases: 19. Germline V gives CDR1 LGHNA, CDR2 YNFKEQ. This CDR3 contains 19 residues. CDR3 residues: CASSQTGTGGADSPGKQYF. The CDR3 DNA reads TGTGCCAGCAGCCAAACCGGGACAGGGGGCGCAGATTCCCCCGGGAAGCAGTACTTC.

The chain links TRBV7-9 to TRBJ2-3; 13 positions agree with TRBD2. J was trimmed by 6 bases and V by 3 bases; bases with no gene match: 15. Germline V CDR1 and CDR2: SEHNR, FQNEAQ (reference sequence). The CDR3 sequence is 19 residues long. CDR3 protein: CASSFSNGRRTSGSDTQYF. The CDR3 DNA reads as TGTGCCAGCAGCTTTTCTAACGGCCGAAGGACTAGCGGGAGTGATACGCAGTATTTT.

This rearrangement joins TRBV5-5 to TRBJ2-5, with D unclear. The CDR3 length is 14 residues. V lost 0 bases and J 2 bases, leaving 8 bases between the germline ends. CDR1 and CDR2 from the germline V gene are SGHKS and YYEKEE (reference sequence). As DNA, the CDR3 is TGTGCCAGCAGCTTGGCAGAAAGTCAAGAGACCCAGTACTTC. Translation: CASSLAESQETQYF.

The V and J genes are TRBV7-9 and TRBJ2-5; 7 bases agree with TRBD1. The CDR3 is 16 residues long. The germline gives CDR1 SEHNR, CDR2 FQNEAQ (reference sequence). V lost 1 base and J lost 1; bases outside the gene matches: 6. In nucleotides, the CDR3 is TGTGCCAGCAGCTTAGGCTCAGGGGGTGGCCAAGAGACCCAGTACTTC. Amino acid sequence: CASSLGSGGGQETQYF.

This chain connects TRBV5-1 to TRBJ2-7, with D perhaps TRBD1 (5 bases). Germline CDR1 is SGHRS and CDR2 is YFSETQ. The CDR3 spans 14 residues. Trimming stripped 0 bases from V and 2 bases from J, with 9 bases between. CDR3 amino acids: CASSLAGHTYEQYF. DNA for the CDR3: TGCGCCAGCAGCTTGGCCGGACACACCTACGAGCAGTACTTC.

The CDR3 region has the DNA TGTGCCACCGATGCGGGAGGGCCTCTCGAGCAGTACTTC. It specifies CATDAGGPLEQYF. This chain uses TRBV10-3 with TRBJ2-7; 9 bases agree with TRBD2. Germline values: CDR1 ENHRY, CDR2 SYGVKD. CDR3 size: 13 residues. Trimming at V came to 10 bases and at J to 6 bases, leaving 10 bases not matched to a gene.

The rearrangement joins TRBV2 to TRBJ1-2; TRBD1 might be the D (6 bases). Germline V CDR1 and CDR2: SNHLY, FYNNEI. The CDR3 length is 13 residues. Between the trimmed V and J ends, which lost 7 bases and 3 bases, there was a span of 12 bases. The CDR3 DNA reads as TGTGCCAGCACCACCCAGGGGTACTATGGCTACACCTTC. Translation gives CASTTQGYYGYTF.

The chain uses TRBV7-9 and TRBJ2-4; D not certain. Per germline, CDR1 SEHNR and CDR2 FQNEAQ (reference sequence). Trimming left V 1 base short and J 6 bases short, with 13 bases between. This CDR3 contains 15 residues. CDR3: CASSLGRHPINIQYF. In DNA form, the CDR3 reads TGTGCCAGCAGCTTAGGAAGACACCCAATAAACATTCAGTACTTC.

The V gene is TRBV6-5, the J gene TRBJ2-5; 9 bases fit TRBD2. Losses at the gene ends were 0 bases for V and 2 bases for J; bases not matched to a gene: 4. This CDR3 region has 16 residues. Germline CDR1 and CDR2: MNHEY and SVGAGI. The CDR3 here is CASSYSWLAGQETQYF. DNA of the CDR3: TGTGCCAGCAGTTACTCGTGGCTAGCGGGGCAAGAGACCCAGTACTTC.

The chain joins TRBV6-2 or TRBV6-3 to TRBJ2-7; unclear D gene. Deletions cut 6 bases from V and 4 bases from J, with 7 bases between. Germline loops: CDR1 MNHEY, CDR2 SVGEGT. This CDR3 is built from 11 residues. The CDR3 region has the DNA TGTGCCAGCAGCAGAGATTACGAGCAGTACTTC. This translates into CASSRDYEQYF.

CDR3 residues: CSVEDPVSGNTIYF. CDR3 nucleotides: TGCAGCGTTGAAGATCCGGTCTCTGGAAACACCATATATTTT. The genes are TRBV29-1 and TRBJ1-3, with D hard to call. CDR1 is SQVTM, CDR2 ANQGSEA, per germline. The V end lost 0 bases, the J end lost 0 bases, and 6 bases lay between the germline ends. This CDR3 has 14 amino acids.